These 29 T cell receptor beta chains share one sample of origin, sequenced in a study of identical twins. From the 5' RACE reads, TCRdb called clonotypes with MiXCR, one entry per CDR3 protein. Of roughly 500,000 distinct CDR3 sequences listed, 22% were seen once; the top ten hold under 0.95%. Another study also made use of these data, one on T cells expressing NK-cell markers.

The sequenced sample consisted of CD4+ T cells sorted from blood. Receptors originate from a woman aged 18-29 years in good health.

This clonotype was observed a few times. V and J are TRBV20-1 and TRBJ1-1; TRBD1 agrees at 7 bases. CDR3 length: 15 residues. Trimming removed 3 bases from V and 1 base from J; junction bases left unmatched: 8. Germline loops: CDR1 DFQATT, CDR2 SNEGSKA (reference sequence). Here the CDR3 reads CSARETRQGNTEAFF. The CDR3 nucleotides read TGCAGTGCTAGGGAAACTCGACAGGGGAACACTGAAGCTTTCTTT.

In DNA form, the CDR3 reads TGCGCCAGCAGCTTGGAGGGCGGAGGGCAGACCCAGTACTTC. Protein sequence: CASSLEGGGQTQYF. This chain links TRBV5-1 with TRBJ2-5, with D possibly TRBD2 on 6 matching bases. Per germline, CDR1 SGHRS and CDR2 YFSETQ. The CDR3 covers 14 residues. Trimming shortened V by 0 bases and J by 6 bases, and 12 bases separated the two germline ends.

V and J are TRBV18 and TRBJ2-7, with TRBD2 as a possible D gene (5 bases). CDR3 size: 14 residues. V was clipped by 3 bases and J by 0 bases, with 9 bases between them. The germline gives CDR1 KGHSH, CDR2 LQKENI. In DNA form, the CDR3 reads TGTGCCAGCTCACCCGGAGGATTCTCCTACGAGCAGTACTTC. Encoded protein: CASSPGGFSYEQYF.

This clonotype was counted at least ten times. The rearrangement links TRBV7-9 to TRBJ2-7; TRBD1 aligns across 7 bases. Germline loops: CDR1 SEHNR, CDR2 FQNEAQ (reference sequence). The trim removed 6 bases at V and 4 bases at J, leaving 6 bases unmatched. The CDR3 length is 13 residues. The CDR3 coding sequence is TGTGCCAGCAGACCACCGGGACAGTACGAGCAGTACTTC. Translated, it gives CASRPPGQYEQYF.

DNA of the CDR3: TGCGCCAGCAGCTTGCAGGGGCGGCGTGATACTGAAGCTTTCTTT. This sequence encodes CASSLQGRRDTEAFF. J is TRBJ1-1 and V is TRBV5-1; D is perhaps TRBD1 (6 bases). The CDR3 length is 15 residues. Germline V gene sequence: CDR1 SGHRS, CDR2 YFSETQ. V dropped 1 base and J dropped 5 bases, with 15 bases sitting between them.

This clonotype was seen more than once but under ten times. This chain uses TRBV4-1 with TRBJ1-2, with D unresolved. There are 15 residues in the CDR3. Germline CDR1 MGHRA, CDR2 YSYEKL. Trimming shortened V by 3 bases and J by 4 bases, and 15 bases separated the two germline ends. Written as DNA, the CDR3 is TGCGCCAGCAGCCATCAACCGAAGACACCCTATGGCTACACCTTC. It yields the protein CASSHQPKTPYGYTF.

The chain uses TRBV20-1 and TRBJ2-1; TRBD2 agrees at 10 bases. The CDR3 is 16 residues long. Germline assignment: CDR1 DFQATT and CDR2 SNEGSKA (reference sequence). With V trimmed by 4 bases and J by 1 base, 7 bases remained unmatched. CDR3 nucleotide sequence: TGCAGTGCTACGAGCGGGGGGGCCTCATCCTACAATGAGCAGTTCTTC. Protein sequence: CSATSGGASSYNEQFF.

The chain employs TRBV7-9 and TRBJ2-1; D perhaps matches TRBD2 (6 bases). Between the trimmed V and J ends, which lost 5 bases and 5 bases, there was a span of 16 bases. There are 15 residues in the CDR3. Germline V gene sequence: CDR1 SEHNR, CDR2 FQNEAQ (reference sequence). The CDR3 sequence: CASSHHIAVNNEQFF. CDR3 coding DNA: TGTGCCAGCAGCCATCACATAGCGGTTAACAATGAGCAGTTCTTC.

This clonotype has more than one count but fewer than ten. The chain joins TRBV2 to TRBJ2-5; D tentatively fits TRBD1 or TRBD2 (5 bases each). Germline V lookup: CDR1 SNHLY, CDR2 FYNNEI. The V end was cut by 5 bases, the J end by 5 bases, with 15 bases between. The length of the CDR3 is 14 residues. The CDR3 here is CASSRMGTEETQYF. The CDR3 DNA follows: TGTGCCAGCAGTCGCATGGGGACGGAGGAGACCCAGTACTTC.

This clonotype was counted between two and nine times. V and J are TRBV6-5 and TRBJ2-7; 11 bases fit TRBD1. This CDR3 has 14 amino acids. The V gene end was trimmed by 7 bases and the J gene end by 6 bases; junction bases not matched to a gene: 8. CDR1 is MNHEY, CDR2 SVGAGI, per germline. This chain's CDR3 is CASIRGTGGFEQYF. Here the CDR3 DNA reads TGTGCCAGCATTAGGGGGACAGGGGGTTTCGAGCAGTACTTC.

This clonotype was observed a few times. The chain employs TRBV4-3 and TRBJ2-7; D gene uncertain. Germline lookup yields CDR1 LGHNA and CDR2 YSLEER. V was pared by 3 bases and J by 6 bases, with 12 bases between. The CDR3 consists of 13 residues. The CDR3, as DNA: TGCGCCAGCAGCCATAGACTCGCTGGCGAGCAGTACTTC. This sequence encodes CASSHRLAGEQYF.

The CDR3: CAISESMGSGSYEQYF. In DNA form, the CDR3 reads TGTGCCATCAGTGAGTCGATGGGTTCGGGTTCCTACGAGCAGTACTTC. The chain carries TRBV10-3 and TRBJ2-7, with unresolved D. Trimming left V 0 bases short and J 1 base short, with 13 bases between. There are 16 residues in the CDR3. The germline V gene has CDR1 ENHRY and CDR2 SYGVKD.

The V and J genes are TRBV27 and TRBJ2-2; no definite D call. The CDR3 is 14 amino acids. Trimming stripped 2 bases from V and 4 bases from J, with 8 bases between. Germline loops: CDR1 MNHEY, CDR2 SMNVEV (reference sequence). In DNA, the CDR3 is TGTGCCAGCAGTTTAATTGGGATCACCGGGGAGCTGTTTTTT. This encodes CASSLIGITGELFF.

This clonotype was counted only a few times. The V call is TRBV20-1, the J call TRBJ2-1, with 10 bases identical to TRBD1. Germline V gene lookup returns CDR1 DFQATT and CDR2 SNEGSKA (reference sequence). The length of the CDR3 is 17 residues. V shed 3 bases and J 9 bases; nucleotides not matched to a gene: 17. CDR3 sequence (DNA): TGCAGTGCTAGCAGGGGAACGATCGACAGGGGGCGGGCTGAGCAGTTCTTC. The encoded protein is CSASRGTIDRGRAEQFF.

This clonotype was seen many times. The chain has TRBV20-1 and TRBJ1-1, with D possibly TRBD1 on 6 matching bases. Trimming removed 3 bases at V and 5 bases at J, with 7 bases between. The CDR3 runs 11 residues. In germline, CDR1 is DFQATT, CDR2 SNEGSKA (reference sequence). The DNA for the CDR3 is TGCAGTGCTAGTAGGGGGACTGAAGCTTTCTTT. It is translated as CSASRGTEAFF.

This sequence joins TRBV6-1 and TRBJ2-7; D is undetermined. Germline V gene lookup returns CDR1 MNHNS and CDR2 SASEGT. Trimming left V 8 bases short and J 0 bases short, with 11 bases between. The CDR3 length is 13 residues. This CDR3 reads CASAADGSYEQYF. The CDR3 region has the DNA TGTGCCAGCGCCGCGGACGGCTCCTACGAGCAGTACTTC.

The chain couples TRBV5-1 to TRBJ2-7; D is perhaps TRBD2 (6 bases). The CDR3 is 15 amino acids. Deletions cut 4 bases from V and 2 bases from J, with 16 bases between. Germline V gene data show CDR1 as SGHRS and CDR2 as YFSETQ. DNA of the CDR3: TGCGCCAGCAGCCGCGACGGAGCGGGCCCCTACGAGCAGTACTTC. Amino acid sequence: CASSRDGAGPYEQYF.

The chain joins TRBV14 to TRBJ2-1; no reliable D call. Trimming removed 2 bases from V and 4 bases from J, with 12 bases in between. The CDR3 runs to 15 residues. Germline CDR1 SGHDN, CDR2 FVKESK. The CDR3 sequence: CASSQYYARYNEQFF. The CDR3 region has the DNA TGTGCCAGCAGCCAATACTACGCTCGGTACAATGAGCAGTTCTTC.

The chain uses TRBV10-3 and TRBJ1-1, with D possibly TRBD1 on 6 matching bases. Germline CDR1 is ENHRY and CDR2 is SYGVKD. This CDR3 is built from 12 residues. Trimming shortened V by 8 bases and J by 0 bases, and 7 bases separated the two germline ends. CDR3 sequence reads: CAIQGMNTEAFF. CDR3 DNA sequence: TGTGCCATCCAGGGGATGAACACTGAAGCTTTCTTT.

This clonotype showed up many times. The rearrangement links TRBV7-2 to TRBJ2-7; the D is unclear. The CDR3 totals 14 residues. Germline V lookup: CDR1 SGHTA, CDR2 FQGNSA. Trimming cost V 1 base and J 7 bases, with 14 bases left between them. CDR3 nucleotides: TGTGCCAGCAGCTTAGTCGTTGCCTTCGGGGAGCAGTACTTC. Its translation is CASSLVVAFGEQYF. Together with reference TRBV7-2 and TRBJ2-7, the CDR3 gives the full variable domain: GAGVSQSPSNKVTEKGKDVELRCDPISGHTALYWYRQSLGQGLEFLIYFQGNSAPDKSGLPSDRFSAERTGGSVSTLTIQRTQQEDSAVYLCASSLVVAFGEQYFGPGTRLTVT.

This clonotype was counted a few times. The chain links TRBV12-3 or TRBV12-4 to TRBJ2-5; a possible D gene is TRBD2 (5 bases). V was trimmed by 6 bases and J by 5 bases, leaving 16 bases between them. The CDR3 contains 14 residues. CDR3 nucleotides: TGTGCCAGCAGCCGGTGGGGTTCGGGGGAGACCCAGTACTTC. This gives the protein CASSRWGSGETQYF.

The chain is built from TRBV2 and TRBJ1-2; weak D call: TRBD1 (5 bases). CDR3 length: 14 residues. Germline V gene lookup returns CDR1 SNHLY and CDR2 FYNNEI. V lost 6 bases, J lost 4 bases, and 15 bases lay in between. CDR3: CASSPVGQTYGYTF. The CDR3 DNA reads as TGTGCCAGCAGCCCTGTGGGGCAGACCTATGGCTACACCTTC.

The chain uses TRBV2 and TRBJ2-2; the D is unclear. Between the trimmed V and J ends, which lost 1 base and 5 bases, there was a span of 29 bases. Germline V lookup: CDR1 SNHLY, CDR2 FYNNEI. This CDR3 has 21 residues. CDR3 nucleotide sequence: TGTGCCAGCAGTGAAGTACCGGTTTCGACACGGGTTGGGTCTCGGACCGGGGAGCTGTTTTTT. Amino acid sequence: CASSEVPVSTRVGSRTGELFF.

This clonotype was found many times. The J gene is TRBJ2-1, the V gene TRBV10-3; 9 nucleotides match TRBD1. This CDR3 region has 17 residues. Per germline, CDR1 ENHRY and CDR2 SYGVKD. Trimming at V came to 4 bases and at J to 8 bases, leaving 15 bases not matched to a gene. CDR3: CAISVSSGGTGRDEQFF. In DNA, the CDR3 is TGTGCCATCAGTGTTTCCTCCGGGGGGACAGGGCGCGATGAGCAGTTCTTC.

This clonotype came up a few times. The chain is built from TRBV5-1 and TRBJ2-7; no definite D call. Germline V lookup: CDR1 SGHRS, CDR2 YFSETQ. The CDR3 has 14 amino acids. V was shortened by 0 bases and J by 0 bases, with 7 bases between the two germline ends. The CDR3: CASSLGSSSYEQYF. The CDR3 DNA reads TGCGCCAGCAGCTTGGGGTCGAGCTCCTACGAGCAGTACTTC.

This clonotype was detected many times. CDR3 in DNA: TGCGCCAGCTCACGGAGCGTCGGCCAAGAGACCCAGTACTTC. Amino acid sequence: CASSRSVGQETQYF. The chain recombines TRBV10-2 with TRBJ2-5; D unclear. CDR1 is WSHSY, CDR2 SAAADI, per germline. This CDR3 contains 14 residues. V lost 8 bases to trimming and J lost 1 base, with 14 bases between them.

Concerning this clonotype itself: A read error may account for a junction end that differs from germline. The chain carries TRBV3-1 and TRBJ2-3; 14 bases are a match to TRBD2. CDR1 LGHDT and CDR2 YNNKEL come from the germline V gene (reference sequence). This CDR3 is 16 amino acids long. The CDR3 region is CASSQDGLAGGLYRNF. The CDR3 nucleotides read TGTGCCAGCAGCCAAGATGGACTAGCGGGAGGACTCTACAGGAATTTT.

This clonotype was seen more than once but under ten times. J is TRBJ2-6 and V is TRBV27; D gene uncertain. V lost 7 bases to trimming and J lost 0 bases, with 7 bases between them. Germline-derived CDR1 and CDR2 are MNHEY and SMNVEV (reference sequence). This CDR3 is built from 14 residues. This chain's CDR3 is CASKSHSGANVLTF. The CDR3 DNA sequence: TGTGCCAGCAAGAGCCACTCTGGGGCCAACGTCCTGACTTTC.

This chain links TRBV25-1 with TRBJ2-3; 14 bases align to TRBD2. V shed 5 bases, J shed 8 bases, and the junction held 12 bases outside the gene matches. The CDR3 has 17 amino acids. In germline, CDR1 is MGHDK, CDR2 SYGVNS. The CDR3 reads CASSHRTSGRPRGTQYF. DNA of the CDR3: TGTGCCAGCAGTCACCGGACTAGCGGGAGGCCTAGGGGTACGCAGTATTTT.